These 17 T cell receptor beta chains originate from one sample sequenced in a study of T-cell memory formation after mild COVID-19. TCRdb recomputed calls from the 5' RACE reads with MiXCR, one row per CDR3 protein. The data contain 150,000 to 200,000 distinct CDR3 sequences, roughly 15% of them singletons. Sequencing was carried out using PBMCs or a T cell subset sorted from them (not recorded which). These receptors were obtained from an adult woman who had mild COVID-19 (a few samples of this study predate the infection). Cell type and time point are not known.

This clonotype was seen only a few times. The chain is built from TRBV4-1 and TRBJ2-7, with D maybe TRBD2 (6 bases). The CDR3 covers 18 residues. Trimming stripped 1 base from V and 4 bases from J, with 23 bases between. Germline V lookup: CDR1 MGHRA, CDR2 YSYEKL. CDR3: CASSQGPPIADRGYEQYF. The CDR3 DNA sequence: TGCGCCAGCAGCCAAGGTCCCCCGATAGCGGACCGTGGGTACGAGCAGTACTTC.

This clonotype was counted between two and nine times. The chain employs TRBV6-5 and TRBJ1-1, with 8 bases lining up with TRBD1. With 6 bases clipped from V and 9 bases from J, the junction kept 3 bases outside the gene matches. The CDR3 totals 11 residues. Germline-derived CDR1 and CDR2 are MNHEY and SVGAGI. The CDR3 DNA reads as TGTGCCAGCAGGAGACAGGGGAAAGCTTTCTTT. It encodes CASRRQGKAFF.

The chain's CDR3 is CASKGTANTEAFF. CDR3 in DNA: TGTGCCAGCAAAGGGACGGCGAACACTGAAGCTTTCTTT. This chain uses TRBV12-3 or TRBV12-4 with TRBJ1-1; D is perhaps TRBD1 (5 bases). V was clipped by 7 bases and J by 1 base, with 10 bases between them. CDR3 length: 13 amino acids.

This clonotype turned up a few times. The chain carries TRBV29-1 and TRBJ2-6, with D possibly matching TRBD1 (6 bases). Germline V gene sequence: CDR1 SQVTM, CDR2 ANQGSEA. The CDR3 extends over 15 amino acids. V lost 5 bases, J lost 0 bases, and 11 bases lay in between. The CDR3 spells CSVLKDSSGANVLTF. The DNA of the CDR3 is TGCAGCGTTCTAAAGGACAGCTCTGGGGCCAACGTCCTGACTTTC.

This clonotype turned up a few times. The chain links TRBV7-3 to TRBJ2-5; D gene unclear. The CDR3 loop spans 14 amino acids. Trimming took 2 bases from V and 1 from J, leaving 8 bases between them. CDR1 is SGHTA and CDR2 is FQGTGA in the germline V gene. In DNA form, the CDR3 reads TGTGCCAGCAGCTTAGTTCACAGCCAAGAGACCCAGTACTTC. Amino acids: CASSLVHSQETQYF.

For the CDR3, the DNA is TGTGCCAGCAGCCAACTAGGACAGGGGGCTCCCGAAGCTTTCTTT. Its translation is CASSQLGQGAPEAFF. This chain uses TRBV3-1 with TRBJ1-1; 11 bases fit TRBD1. CDR1 and CDR2 (germline): LGHDT, YNNKEL (reference sequence). Trimming took 2 bases from V and 8 from J; bases not matched to a gene: 7. This CDR3 region has 15 residues.

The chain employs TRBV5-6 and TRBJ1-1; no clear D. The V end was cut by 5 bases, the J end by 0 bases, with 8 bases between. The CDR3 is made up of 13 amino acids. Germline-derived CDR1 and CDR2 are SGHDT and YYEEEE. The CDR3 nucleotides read TGTGCCAGCAGTGGGCAGTTGAACACTGAAGCTTTCTTT. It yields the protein CASSGQLNTEAFF.

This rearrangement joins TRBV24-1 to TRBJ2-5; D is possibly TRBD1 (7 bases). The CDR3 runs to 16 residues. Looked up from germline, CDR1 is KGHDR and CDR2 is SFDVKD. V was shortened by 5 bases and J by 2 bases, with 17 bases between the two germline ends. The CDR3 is CATSVPGGTEQETQYF. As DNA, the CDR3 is TGTGCCACCAGTGTCCCAGGGGGGACAGAGCAAGAGACCCAGTACTTC.

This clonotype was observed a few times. CDR3 residues: CASSFEETQYF. The CDR3 region has the DNA TGTGCCAGCAGTTTCGAAGAGACCCAGTACTTC. J is TRBJ2-5 and V is TRBV12-3 or TRBV12-4; D is unresolved. The CDR3 totals 11 residues. With 3 bases removed from V and 3 bases from J, the gap between germline ends came to 2 bases.

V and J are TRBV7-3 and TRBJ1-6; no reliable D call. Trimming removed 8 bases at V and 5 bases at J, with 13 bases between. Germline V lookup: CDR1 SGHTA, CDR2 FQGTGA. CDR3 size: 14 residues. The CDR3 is CASAPDNHNSPLHF. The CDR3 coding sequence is TGTGCCAGCGCCCCCGATAACCATAATTCACCCCTCCACTTT.

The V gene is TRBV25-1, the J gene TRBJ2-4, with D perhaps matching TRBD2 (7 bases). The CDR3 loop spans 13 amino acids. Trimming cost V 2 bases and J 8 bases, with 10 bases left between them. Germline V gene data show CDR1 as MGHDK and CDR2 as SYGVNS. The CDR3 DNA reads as TGTGCCAGCAGTGAAGTAGGGGGGGACATTCAGTACTTC. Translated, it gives CASSEVGGDIQYF.

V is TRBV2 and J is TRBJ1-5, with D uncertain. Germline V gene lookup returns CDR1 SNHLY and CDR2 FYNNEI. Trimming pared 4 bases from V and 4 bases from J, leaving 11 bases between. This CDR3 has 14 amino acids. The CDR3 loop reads CASSGGPANQPQHF. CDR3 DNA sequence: TGTGCCAGCAGTGGCGGGCCGGCGAATCAGCCCCAGCATTTT.

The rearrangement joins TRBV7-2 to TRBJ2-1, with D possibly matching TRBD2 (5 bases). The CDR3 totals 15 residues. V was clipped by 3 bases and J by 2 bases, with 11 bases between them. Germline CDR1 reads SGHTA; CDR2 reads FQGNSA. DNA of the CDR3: TGTGCCAGCAGCTTCGATAGAGGGACCTACAATGAGCAGTTCTTC. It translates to CASSFDRGTYNEQFF.

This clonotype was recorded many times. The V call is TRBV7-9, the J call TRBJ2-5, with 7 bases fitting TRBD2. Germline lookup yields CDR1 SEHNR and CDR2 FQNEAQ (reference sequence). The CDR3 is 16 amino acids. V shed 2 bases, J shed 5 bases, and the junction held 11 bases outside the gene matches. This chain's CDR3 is CASSLSSGGGGETQYF. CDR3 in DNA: TGTGCCAGCAGCTTATCTAGCGGAGGAGGAGGGGAGACCCAGTACTTC.

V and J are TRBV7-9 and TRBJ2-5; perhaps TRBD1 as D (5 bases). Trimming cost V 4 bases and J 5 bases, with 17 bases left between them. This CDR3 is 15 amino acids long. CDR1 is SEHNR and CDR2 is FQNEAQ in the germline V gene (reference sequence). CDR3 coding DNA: TGTGCCAGCAGCTACTCAGGGCCCCGACAGGAGACCCAGTACTTC. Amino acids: CASSYSGPRQETQYF. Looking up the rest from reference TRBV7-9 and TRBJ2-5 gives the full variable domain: DTGVSQNPRHKITKRGQNVTFRCDPISEHNRLYWYRQTLGQGPEFLTYFQNEAQLEKSRLLSDRFSAERPKGSFSTLEIQRTEQGDSAMYLCASSYSGPRQETQYFGPGTRLLVL.

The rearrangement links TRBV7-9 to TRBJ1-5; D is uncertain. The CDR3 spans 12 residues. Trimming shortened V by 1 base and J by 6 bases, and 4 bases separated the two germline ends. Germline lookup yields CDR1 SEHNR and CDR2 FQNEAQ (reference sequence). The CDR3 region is CASSLGGQPQHF. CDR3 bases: TGTGCCAGCAGCTTAGGGGGTCAGCCCCAGCATTTT.

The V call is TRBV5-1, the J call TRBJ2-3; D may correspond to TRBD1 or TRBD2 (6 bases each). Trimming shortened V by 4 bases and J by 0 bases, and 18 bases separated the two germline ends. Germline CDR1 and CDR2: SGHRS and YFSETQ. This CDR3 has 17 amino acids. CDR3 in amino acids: CASSGGRTATSTDTQYF. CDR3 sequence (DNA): TGCGCCAGCAGCGGAGGGCGGACAGCTACTAGCACAGATACGCAGTATTTT.